The source of this T cell receptor (beta chain) is a study of blood T cells in healthy people across ages. Germline lookup yields CDR1 DFQATT and CDR2 SNEGSKA (reference sequence). V gave up 4 bases and J gave up 4 bases; unmatched junction bases: 3. The CDR3 has 12 amino acids. The second PCR ran roughly 6 to 11 cycles with a sample-barcoded 5' primer and J-beta primers. From the 5' RACE reads, TCRdb called clonotypes with MiXCR, one entry per CDR3 protein. The sample lists about 1,500,000 distinct CDR3 sequences; 28% were seen once. This clonotype has a single count. The sample, 9 to 10 milliliters of peripheral blood, was drawn from each donor.

The rearrangement joins TRBV20-1 to TRBJ1-1, with TRBD1 matching over 7 bases. This TCR was sampled from a woman in her twenties or thirties in good health. Input material: blood. The CDR3 here is CSATTGVTEAFF. DNA for the CDR3: TGCAGTGCTACTACAGGGGTCACTGAAGCTTTCTTT.